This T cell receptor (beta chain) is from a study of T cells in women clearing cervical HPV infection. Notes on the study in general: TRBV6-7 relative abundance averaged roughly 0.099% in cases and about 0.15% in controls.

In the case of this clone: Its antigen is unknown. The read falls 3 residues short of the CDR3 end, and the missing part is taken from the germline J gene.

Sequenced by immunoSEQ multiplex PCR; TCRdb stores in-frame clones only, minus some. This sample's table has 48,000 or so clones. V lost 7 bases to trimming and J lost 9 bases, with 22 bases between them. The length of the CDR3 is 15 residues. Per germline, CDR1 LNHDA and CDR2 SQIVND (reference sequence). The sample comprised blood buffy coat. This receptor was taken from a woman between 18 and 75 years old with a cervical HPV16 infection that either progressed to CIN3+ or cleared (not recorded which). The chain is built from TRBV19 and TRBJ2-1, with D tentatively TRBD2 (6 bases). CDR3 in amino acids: CASKATQALGGEQFF. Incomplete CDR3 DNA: TGTGCCAGTAAAGCGACACAAGCCTTGGGGGGTGAG.